This T cell receptor (beta chain) comes out of a study of naive and memory T cell subsets. Points from the study as a whole: Naive repertoires, especially CD8, held a few larger clonotypes, possibly memory cells re-expressing CD45RA. Diversity fell and Gini index rose from naive through CM, EM, EMRA.

CDR3 length: 14 residues. Between the trimmed V and J ends, which lost 1 base and 2 bases, there was a span of 8 bases. Germline values: CDR1 SGHTA, CDR2 FQGNSA. As to this clonotype: The antigen is not known.

An equimolar mix of two oligonucleotides served as the beta constant-region primer for TRBC1 and TRBC2. Four rounds of PCR amplified the ligated cDNA using nested alpha and beta constant-region primers plus SP2. A 12-nucleotide UMI and the SP2 primer were added to the cDNA 3' end by oligonucleotide ligation. Each CDR3 protein gets one entry after TCRdb re-called the UMI-ligation and nested PCR reads with MiXCR. The sample yields roughly 150,000 distinct CDR3 sequences, approximately 21% seen once. From the second PCR step, alpha and beta chains were amplified apart. Sequences were obtained from naive CD8+ T cells from blood. The chain combines TRBV7-2 with TRBJ2-5, with TRBD1 as a possible D gene (5 bases). The receptor comes from a human donor in good health. The CDR3 bases are TGTGCCAGCAGCTTAGATTCAGGGCAAGAGACCCAGTACTTC. Protein product: CASSLDSGQETQYF.